The next 5 T cell receptor beta chains were all read from a single sample in a study of post-analysis software for immune sequencing data. General observations from the study: Higher frequency in patients than in controls was seen for about five TRBV segments, with TRBV5-6, TRBV5-1 and TRBV20-1 among them.

Antigen specificity for these receptors is unknown. The TCR beta cDNA libraries contained unique molecular identifiers. TCRdb re-analysed the PCR reads in MiXCR, keeping a single row per CDR3 protein. The sample includes over 700,000 distinct CDR3 sequences, just under 30% seen only once; the top ten take approximately 0.6%. The sample comprised blood. Every receptor here comes from a girl aged 10-17 years with multiple sclerosis.

This clonotype appeared a few times. The chain employs TRBV10-3 and TRBJ2-6, with TRBD2 matching 9 bases. Losses at the gene ends were 8 bases for V and 0 bases for J; bases not matched to a gene: 17. CDR1 is ENHRY, CDR2 SYGVKD, per germline. The CDR3 is 20 amino acids. The CDR3 reads CAISGDRGGGESSGANVLTF. CDR3 bases: TGTGCCATCTCCGGCGACCGCGGGGGGGGCGAGAGCTCTGGGGCCAACGTCCTGACTTTC.

This rearrangement joins TRBV5-1 to TRBJ2-3; 12 positions match TRBD2. The CDR3 is 15 residues long. Germline V gene sequence: CDR1 SGHRS, CDR2 YFSETQ. J gave up 2 bases and V 3 bases, and 1 base lay outside the gene matches. The CDR3 region is CASSWTSGITDTQYF. As DNA, the CDR3 is TGCGCCAGCAGCTGGACTAGCGGGATCACAGATACGCAGTATTTT.

In this sample, this clonotype turned up a few times. V usage is TRBV6-5 and J usage is TRBJ2-7; D is unresolved. The CDR3 contains 14 residues. Per the germline V gene, CDR1 is MNHEY and CDR2 is SVGAGI. V shed 8 bases and J shed 2 bases, with 16 bases lying between them. Written as DNA, the CDR3 is TGTGCCAGCCGCCCGGCAGGATCGACCTACGAGCAGTACTTC. Translating gives CASRPAGSTYEQYF.

V usage is TRBV7-2 and J usage is TRBJ2-1; D is tentatively TRBD1 or TRBD2 (5 bases each). The length of the CDR3 is 17 residues. Germline assignment: CDR1 SGHTA and CDR2 FQGNSA. Trimming removed 4 bases from V and 2 bases from J, with 18 bases in between. CDR3 sequence reads: CASSSSSGRITYNEQFF. In DNA, the CDR3 is TGTGCCAGCAGCTCCTCTTCAGGGAGAATCACCTACAATGAGCAGTTCTTC.

The V gene is TRBV12-3 or TRBV12-4, the J gene TRBJ1-1, with 10 bases fitting TRBD1. J gave up 5 bases and V 0 bases, and 3 bases lay outside the gene matches. The CDR3 consists of 15 residues. CDR3: CASSLADRGATEAFF. The CDR3 nucleotides read TGTGCCAGCAGTTTAGCGGACAGGGGGGCGACTGAAGCTTTCTTT.